This paragraph reports one T cell receptor beta chain. This specimen comes from a study of blood T cell repertoires in COVID-19. Study-level background: PBMCs, B-cell-depleted T cells, or T cells were the source of the cDNA or gDNA that made up the material.

The J segment lost 4 bases and the V segment lost 3 bases, leaving 3 bases of the junction unmatched. Per germline, CDR1 KGHSH and CDR2 LQKENI. This CDR3 has 16 amino acids. TCRdb's copy holds only in-frame clones and misses some; the assay was immunoSEQ multiplex PCR. This table holds 250,000 to 300,000 clones, 88% found once. The sequenced material came from peripheral blood. The sequence derives from a woman between 25 and 40 years old with acute or convalescent COVID-19. The chain is built from TRBV18 and TRBJ2-1; 13 bases map to TRBD2. This CDR3 reads CASSPGLAGQYNEQFF. CDR3 sequence (DNA): TGTGCCAGCTCACCGGGACTAGCGGGACAATACAATGAGCAGTTCTTC.